The rows below give T cell receptor beta chains drawn from one sample of a study of OX40 agonist ivuxolimab in advanced cancers. Repertoires were generated with immunoSEQ multiplex PCR, while TCRdb's copy carries only in-frame clones and drops some. Among approximately 45,000 clones listed, about 94% were seen once. Sequencing used CD4+ or CD8+ T cells sorted from blood, obtained in a trial of the OX40 agonist ivuxolimab. Every receptor here comes from an adult with an advanced solid tumor such as melanoma, head and neck, liver or kidney cancer. The CDR3 runs from the conserved cysteine through the conserved F or W. The D gene is left open where the match is weak. The size entry is marked missing in some rows and otherwise reads once, few, many or a size class.

clone_size	v_call	j_call	cdr3_length	d_call	cdr3_nt	cdr3_aa
few	TRBV4-1	TRBJ1-2	13	NA	TGCGCCAGCAGCCAAGTCGTGTACTATGGCTACACCTTC	CASSQVVYYGYTF
NA	TRBV11-3	TRBJ2-1	18	TRBD2	TGTGCCAGCAGCTTGCAGACTAGCGGGAGTTATAGTAGGAATGAGCAGTTCTTC	CASSLQTSGSYSRNEQFF
once	TRBV5-1	TRBJ2-2	17	TRBD2	TGCGCCAGCAGCTGGACTAGCGGCAGGACGAACACCGGGGAGCTGTTTTTT	CASSWTSGRTNTGELFF
NA	TRBV9	TRBJ2-2	16	TRBD1	TGTGCCAGCAGCGTAAAACAGGGGGCAAACACCGGGGAGCTGTTTTTT	CASSVKQGANTGELFF
NA	TRBV27	TRBJ1-1	13	TRBD1	TGTGCCAGCAGCTGGACAGGGGGCACTGAAGCTTTCTTT	CASSWTGGTEAFF
NA	TRBV6-5	TRBJ1-1	13	TRBD1	TGTGCCAGCATCAGGGGGCGAAAAACTGAAGCTTTCTTT	CASIRGRKTEAFF
once	TRBV9	TRBJ1-2	17	TRBD1	TGTGCCAGCAGCAAACAAGTAGGGGACAGCCACCTCAGTGGCTACACCTTC	CASSKQVGDSHLSGYTF
NA	TRBV7-6	TRBJ2-5	14	NA	TGTGCCAGCAGCTACCAGGGAGGCCAAGAGACCCAGTACTTC	CASSYQGGQETQYF
once	TRBV5-8	TRBJ1-5	15	TRBD1	TGTGCCAGCAGCTTGAAAGGACAGGGACTGCAGCCCCAGCATTTT	CASSLKGQGLQPQHF
NA	TRBV6-5	TRBJ1-4	16	NA	TGTGCCAGCAGTTACAGTGTCGGGACGATTAATGAAAAACTGTTTTTT	CASSYSVGTINEKLFF
once	TRBV15	TRBJ1-1	15	NA	TGTGCCACCAGCAGAGCTCGGGGGCTGAACACTGAAGCTTTCTTT	CATSRARGLNTEAFF
NA	TRBV30	TRBJ2-2	14	TRBD1	TGTGCCTGGATAATTGACAGGGAGACCGGGGAGCTGTTTTTT	CAWIIDRETGELFF
NA	TRBV29-1	TRBJ2-2	13	TRBD1	TGCAGCGGGACACAGGGGGCTTCCGGGGAGCTGTTTTTT	CSGTQGASGELFF
NA	TRBV20-1	TRBJ2-7	11	NA	TGCAGTGCCCAGATCAGCCGCGAGCAGTACTTC	CSAQISREQYF
NA	TRBV9	TRBJ1-5	14	NA	TGTGCCAGCAGCGACGGGGGGAGCAATCAGCCCCAGCATTTT	CASSDGGSNQPQHF
NA	TRBV5-6	TRBJ2-1	12	NA	TGTGCCAGCAGCTTGTCGGGGTTAATAGAGTTCTTC	CASSLSGLIEFF
NA	TRBV7-9	TRBJ1-5	13	NA	TGTGCCAGCAGTCCAGCCTGGAATCAGCCCCAGCATTTT	CASSPAWNQPQHF
NA	TRBV7-9	TRBJ2-1	16	NA	TGTGCCAGCAGCCACACACTCCGTCGCTCCTACAATGAGCAGTTCTTC	CASSHTLRRSYNEQFF
NA	TRBV7-9	TRBJ2-3	13	TRBD2	TGTGCCAGCCTAGCGGGAGGGACAGATACGCAGTATTTT	CASLAGGTDTQYF
NA	TRBV6-6	TRBJ2-7	12	NA	TGTGCCAGCGTCGGGACTGCCTACGAGCAGTACTTC	CASVGTAYEQYF
few	TRBV7-3	TRBJ2-7	13	NA	TGTGCCAGCAGCTTCACAGGGCTCAGCGAGCAGTACTTC	CASSFTGLSEQYF
NA	TRBV2	TRBJ2-5	15	NA	TGTGCCAGCAGTGAAGAATACAGTGAACAAGAGACCCAGTACTTC	CASSEEYSEQETQYF
once	TRBV5-3	TRBJ2-4	12	TRBD2	TGTGCCAGCAGCAGTCCAGCGGGGATTCAGTACTTC	CASSSPAGIQYF
NA	TRBV28	TRBJ2-1	15	TRBD2	TGTGCCAGCAGTGATCTAGCGGAAGCCTACAATGAGCAGTTCTTC	CASSDLAEAYNEQFF
once	TRBV10-3	TRBJ2-7	14	TRBD2	TGTGCCTTAAGCCCTAGCGGGATGATCTACGAGCAGTACTTC	CALSPSGMIYEQYF
NA	TRBV6-4	TRBJ2-7	13	TRBD1	TGTGCCAGCAGTGAAACAGGGGACTACGAGCAGTACTTC	CASSETGDYEQYF
NA	TRBV5-4	TRBJ1-2	14	NA	TGTGCCAGCAGCTGGAACGCAGGGCCCTATGGCTACACCTTC	CASSWNAGPYGYTF
NA	TRBV7-3	TRBJ2-1	13	NA	TGTGCCAGCAGCCTGCGACCACACAATGAGCAGTTCTTC	CASSLRPHNEQFF
NA	TRBV5-4	TRBJ2-2	16	NA	TGTGCCAGCAGCCCCTATAGACTCTTGAACACCGGGGAGCTGTTTTTT	CASSPYRLLNTGELFF
NA	TRBV7-2	TRBJ2-3	19	TRBD2	TGTGCCAGCAGCTCCTCCCCCGAGCGGGAGGGGTTTATGTCAGATACGCAGTATTTT	CASSSSPEREGFMSDTQYF
NA	TRBV7-3	TRBJ2-7	13	NA	TGTGCCAGCAGCTTCCACGACGGGTACGAGCAGTACTTC	CASSFHDGYEQYF
NA	TRBV4-1	TRBJ1-1	15	NA	TGCGCCAGCAGCCAAGTAAGGGGCGTGAACACTGAAGCTTTCTTT	CASSQVRGVNTEAFF
NA	TRBV30	TRBJ2-2	16	TRBD1	TGTGCCTGGAGTTTCGGGACAGGCGATAACACCGGGGAGCTGTTTTTT	CAWSFGTGDNTGELFF
NA	TRBV15	TRBJ2-7	14	TRBD2	TGTGCCACCAGCAGCCGACTAGCGTACCACGAGCAGTACTTC	CATSSRLAYHEQYF
NA	TRBV7-9	TRBJ2-3	12	NA	TGTGCCAGCAGCCTTTCGACAGATACGCAGTATTTT	CASSLSTDTQYF